Ten or more counts support the clone carrying this T cell receptor (beta chain). Its antigen is as yet unknown. Per germline, CDR1 SGHTA and CDR2 FQGNSA. V lost 1 base and J lost 0; bases outside the gene matches: 2. This CDR3 comprises 16 residues. These data come from a study of T cells after posttransplantation cyclophosphamide. Study-level results: Donor-recipient repertoire similarity was low at 1-2 months, rising over year one.

Produced via immunoSEQ multiplex PCR; TCRdb's table is partial and in-frame only. The sample has 40,000 to 60,000 clones, none seen only once. The TCR originated in a man aged 35 to 55 in good health, CMV-negative, and a related stem cell transplant donor. V is TRBV7-2 and J is TRBJ2-2; 7 bases fit TRBD2. The sequenced sample was PBMCs. CDR3 protein: CASSLVGGANTGELFF. The DNA of the CDR3 is TGTGCCAGCAGCTTAGTTGGGGGGGCGAACACCGGGGAGCTGTTTTTT.